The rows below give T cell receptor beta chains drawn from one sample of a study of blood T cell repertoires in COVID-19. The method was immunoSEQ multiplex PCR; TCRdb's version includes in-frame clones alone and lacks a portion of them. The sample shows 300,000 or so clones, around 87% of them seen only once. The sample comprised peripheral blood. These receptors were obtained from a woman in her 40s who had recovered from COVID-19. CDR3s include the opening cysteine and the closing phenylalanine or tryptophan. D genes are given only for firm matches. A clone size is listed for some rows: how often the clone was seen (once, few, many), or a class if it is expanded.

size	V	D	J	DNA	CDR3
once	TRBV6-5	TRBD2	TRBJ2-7	TGTGCCAGCAGTTACTCGGGACTAGGTTCCTACGAGCAGTACTTC	CASSYSGLGSYEQYF
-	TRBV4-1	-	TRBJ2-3	TGCGCCAGCAGCCATTGTATTGGCGGCCCTAGCACAGATACGCAGTATTTT	CASSHCIGGPSTDTQYF
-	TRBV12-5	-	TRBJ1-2	TGTGCTAGTGGTTTGGTACACAGGGTCTATGGCTACACCTTC	CASGLVHRVYGYTF
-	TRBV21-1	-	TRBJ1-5	TGTGCCAGCAGCAAACAAAGGGGTGGGGACTCTAGATTCAATCAGCCCCAGCATTTT	CASSKQRGGDSRFNQPQHF
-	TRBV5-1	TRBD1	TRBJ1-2	TGCGCCAGCAGCTTGGGACCCTGGACAGGGTCCACTGGCTACACCTTC	CASSLGPWTGSTGYTF
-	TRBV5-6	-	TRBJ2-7	TGTGCCAGCAGCAGGCAGGGAATCCCCTACGAGCAGTACTTC	CASSRQGIPYEQYF
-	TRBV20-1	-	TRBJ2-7	TGCAGTGCTAGTGGGGGTGACGGGACCTACGAGCAGTACTTC	CSASGGDGTYEQYF
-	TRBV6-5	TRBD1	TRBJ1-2	TGTGCCAGCAGCGGGACAGGGGGCAGGTATGGCTACACCTTC	CASSGTGGRYGYTF
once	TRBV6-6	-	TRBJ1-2	TGTGCCAGCAGTTACGGGGCGGGGGGAGGCTACACCTTC	CASSYGAGGGYTF
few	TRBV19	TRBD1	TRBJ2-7	TGTGCCAGTAGTATTCTAGACAGGGGCTACGAGCAGTACTTC	CASSILDRGYEQYF
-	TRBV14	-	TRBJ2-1	TGTGCCAGCAGCCATGGAGCCGGGTTCGGCTCCTACAATGAGCAGTTCTTC	CASSHGAGFGSYNEQFF
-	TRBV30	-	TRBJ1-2	TGTGCCTGGAGTCGGGTATCAGGGGATGGCTACACCTTC	CAWSRVSGDGYTF
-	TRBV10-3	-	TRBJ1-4	TGTGCCATCAGTGCAACAGTGGGGGCTACTAATGAAAAACTGTTTTTT	CAISATVGATNEKLFF
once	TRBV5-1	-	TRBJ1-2	TGCGCCAGCAGCAGGGACTCCAACTATGGCTACACCTTC	CASSRDSNYGYTF
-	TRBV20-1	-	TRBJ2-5	TGCAGTGCTGGGCGCGAGACCCAGTACTTC	CSAGRETQYF
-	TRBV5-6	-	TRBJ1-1	TGTGCCAGCAGCTTGTCAGGACGGGGGGAACCGAACACTGAAGCTTTCTTT	CASSLSGRGEPNTEAFF
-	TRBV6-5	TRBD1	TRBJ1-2	TGTGCCAGCAGGTTAAACAGGGGCCGCTATGGCTACACCTTC	CASRLNRGRYGYTF
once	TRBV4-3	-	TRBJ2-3	TGCGCCAGCAGCCAATTAGGCGGGGACAGCACGCAGTATTTT	CASSQLGGDSTQYF
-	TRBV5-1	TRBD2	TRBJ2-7	TGCGCCAGCAGCTCTAACCGCGGACTAGCGGTCTCCTACGAGCAGTACTTC	CASSSNRGLAVSYEQYF
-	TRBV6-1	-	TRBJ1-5	TGTGCCAGCAGTGATTCCAGACAGTTAATCAATCAGCCCCAGCATTTT	CASSDSRQLINQPQHF
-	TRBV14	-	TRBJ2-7	TGTGCCAGCAGCCAATGGACTGTTTACGAGCAGTACTTC	CASSQWTVYEQYF
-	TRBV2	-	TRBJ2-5	TGTGCCAGCAGTGAGCCAACAGGTGGACAAGAGACCCAGTACTTC	CASSEPTGGQETQYF
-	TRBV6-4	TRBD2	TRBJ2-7	TGTGCCAGCCGGGGCCGGTTAGCGGGGGGCGCCTACGAGCAGTACTTC	CASRGRLAGGAYEQYF
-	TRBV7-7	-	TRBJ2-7	TGTGCCAGCAGCTTAGATCTTGGGCAGGGCCACGAGCAGTACTTC	CASSLDLGQGHEQYF
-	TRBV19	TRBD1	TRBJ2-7	TGTGCCAGTAGCGCAGGGGGCAGGTCCTACGAGCAGTACTTC	CASSAGGRSYEQYF
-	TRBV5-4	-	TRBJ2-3	TGTGCCAGCAGCCTAGACAGCGGGTTCACAGATACGCAGTATTTT	CASSLDSGFTDTQYF
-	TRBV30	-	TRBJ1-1	TGTGCCTGGAGTTACTACTTCGAGGGGAACACTGAAGCTTTCTTT	CAWSYYFEGNTEAFF
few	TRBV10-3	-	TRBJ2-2	TGTGCCATCAGTGGAAGGACTACCACGAACACCGGGGAGCTGTTTTTT	CAISGRTTTNTGELFF